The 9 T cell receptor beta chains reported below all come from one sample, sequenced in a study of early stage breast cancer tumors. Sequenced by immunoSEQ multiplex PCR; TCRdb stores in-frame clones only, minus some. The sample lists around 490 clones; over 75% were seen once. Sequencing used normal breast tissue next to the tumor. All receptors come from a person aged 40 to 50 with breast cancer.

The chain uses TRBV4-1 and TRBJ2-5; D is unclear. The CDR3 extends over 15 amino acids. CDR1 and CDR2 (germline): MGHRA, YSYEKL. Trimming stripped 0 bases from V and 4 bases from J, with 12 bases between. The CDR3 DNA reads TGCGCCAGCAGCCAAGATGTCAAGGGTAGAGAGACCCAGTACTTC. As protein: CASSQDVKGRETQYF.

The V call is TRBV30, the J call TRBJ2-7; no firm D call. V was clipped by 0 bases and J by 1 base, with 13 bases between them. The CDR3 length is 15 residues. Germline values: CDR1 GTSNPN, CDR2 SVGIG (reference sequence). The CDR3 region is CAWSVGLLRSYEQYF. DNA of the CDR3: TGTGCCTGGAGTGTAGGCTTACTCCGATCCTACGAGCAGTACTTC. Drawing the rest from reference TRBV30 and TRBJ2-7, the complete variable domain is SQTIHQWPATLVQPVGSPLSLECTVEGTSNPNLYWYRQAAGRGLQLLFYSVGIGQISSEVPQNLSASRPQDRQFILSSKKLLLSDSGFYLCAWSVGLLRSYEQYFGPGTRLTVT.

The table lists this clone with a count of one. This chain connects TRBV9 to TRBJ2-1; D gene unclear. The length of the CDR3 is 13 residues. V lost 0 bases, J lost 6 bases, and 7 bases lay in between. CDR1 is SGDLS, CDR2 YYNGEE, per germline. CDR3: CASSVDNPNEQFF. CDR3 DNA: TGTGCCAGCAGCGTAGATAACCCCAATGAGCAGTTCTTC.

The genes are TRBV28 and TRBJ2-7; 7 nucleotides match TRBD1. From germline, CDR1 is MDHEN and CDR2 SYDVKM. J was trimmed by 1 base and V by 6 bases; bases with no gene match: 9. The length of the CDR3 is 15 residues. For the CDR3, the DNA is TGTGCCAGCAGGTCACAGGGGTTATCTTCCTACGAGCAGTACTTC. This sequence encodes CASRSQGLSSYEQYF. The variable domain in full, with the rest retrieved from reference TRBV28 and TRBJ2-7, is DVKVTQSSRYLVKRTGEKVFLECVQDMDHENMFWYRQDPGLGLRLIYFSYDVKMKEKGDIPEGYSVSREKKERFSLILESASTNQTSMYLCASRSQGLSSYEQYFGPGTRLTVT.

The CDR3 DNA reads TGTGCCAGCAGCTCCCGAACGGCGGGAGAACAAGAGACCCAGTACTTC. Its translation is CASSSRTAGEQETQYF. V gene TRBV9 combines with J gene TRBJ2-5, with TRBD2 identical over 7 bases. Germline V gives CDR1 SGDLS, CDR2 YYNGEE. V shed 4 bases, J shed 2 bases, and the junction held 11 bases outside the gene matches. The CDR3 is 16 amino acids.

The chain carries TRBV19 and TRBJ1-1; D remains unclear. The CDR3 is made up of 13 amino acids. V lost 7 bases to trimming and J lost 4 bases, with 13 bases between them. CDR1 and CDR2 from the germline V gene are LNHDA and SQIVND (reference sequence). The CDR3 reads CASKITAITEAFF. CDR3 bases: TGTGCCAGTAAAATCACGGCAATCACTGAAGCTTTCTTT.

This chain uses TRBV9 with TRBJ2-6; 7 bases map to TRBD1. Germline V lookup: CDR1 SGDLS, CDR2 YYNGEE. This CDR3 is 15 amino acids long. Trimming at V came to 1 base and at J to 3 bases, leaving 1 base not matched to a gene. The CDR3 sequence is CASSVTGVGANVLTF. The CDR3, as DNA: TGTGCCAGCAGCGTAACAGGGGTTGGGGCCAACGTCCTGACTTTC.

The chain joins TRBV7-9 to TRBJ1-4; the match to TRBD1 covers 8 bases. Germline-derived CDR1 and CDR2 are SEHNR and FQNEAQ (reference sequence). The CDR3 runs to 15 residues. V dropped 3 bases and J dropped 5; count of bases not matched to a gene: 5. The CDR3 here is CASSFPQGANEKLFF. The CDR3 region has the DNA TGTGCCAGCAGCTTCCCTCAGGGGGCAAATGAAAAACTGTTTTTT.

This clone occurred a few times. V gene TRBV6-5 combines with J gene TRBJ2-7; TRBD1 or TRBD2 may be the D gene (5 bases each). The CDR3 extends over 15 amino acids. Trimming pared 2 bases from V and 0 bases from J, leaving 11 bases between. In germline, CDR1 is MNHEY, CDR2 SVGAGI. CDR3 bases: TGTGCCAGCAGTTACATGGGGGTGAGCTCCTACGAGCAGTACTTC. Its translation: CASSYMGVSSYEQYF.